This passage covers 23 T cell receptor beta chains from one sample sequenced in a study of shared clonotypes between healthy human individuals. Sequencing was performed with immunoSEQ multiplex PCR; in TCRdb, only in-frame clones are kept and a portion is missing. The sample records some 2.3 million clones, 85% to 95% being singletons. Sequenced sample: naive CD4+ T cells from PBMCs. Subset defined: CD45RA+ positively selected. These TCRs come from a young man in good health. Some clones in this sample may be carry-over from other donors' samples.

The chain joins TRBV6-5 to TRBJ1-3; 9 bases line up with TRBD1. Trimming removed 4 bases from V and 2 bases from J; junction bases left unmatched: 3. This CDR3 has 15 residues. Per germline, CDR1 MNHEY and CDR2 SVGAGI. The CDR3 region has the DNA TGTGCCAGCAGTTCGACAGGGGGTACTGGAAACACCATATATTTT. Translating gives CASSSTGGTGNTIYF.

The chain links TRBV28 to TRBJ2-7; D uncertain. The V gene lost 5 bases and the J gene lost 9 bases, with 20 bases spanning the gap. The CDR3 covers 14 residues. The germline V gene has CDR1 MDHEN and CDR2 SYDVKM. CDR3 coding DNA: TGTGCCAGCAGTAGCCAGACCCACGTAGGCGGGCAGTACTTC. It is translated as CASSSQTHVGGQYF. The full variable domain, in which reference TRBV28 and TRBJ2-7 provide the parts outside the CDR3, is DVKVTQSSRYLVKRTGEKVFLECVQDMDHENMFWYRQDPGLGLRLIYFSYDVKMKEKGDIPEGYSVSREKKERFSLILESASTNQTSMYLCASSSQTHVGGQYFGPGTRLTVT.

The V call is TRBV29-1, the J call TRBJ2-2, with 8 bases that match TRBD1. V was clipped by 4 bases and J by 0 bases; unmatched bases: 4. From germline, CDR1 is SQVTM and CDR2 ANQGSEA. This CDR3 is 15 amino acids long. The CDR3: CSVGDRGSNTGELFF. Written as DNA, the CDR3 is TGCAGCGTTGGTGACAGGGGCTCGAACACCGGGGAGCTGTTTTTT.

This chain connects TRBV28 to TRBJ2-5; 8 bases match TRBD2. Germline V gene sequence: CDR1 MDHEN, CDR2 SYDVKM. Trimming removed 5 bases from V and 3 bases from J; junction bases left unmatched: 14. This CDR3 spans 17 amino acids. CDR3 nucleotide sequence: TGTGCCAGCAGTCCCCCCCTCGGGAGGGGGTCCAAAGAGACCCAGTACTTC. This encodes CASSPPLGRGSKETQYF.

V gene TRBV30 combines with J gene TRBJ1-5; D is perhaps TRBD1 (6 bases). This CDR3 contains 14 residues. V was cut by 0 bases and J by 5 bases, with 11 bases left in between. Per the germline V gene, CDR1 is GTSNPN and CDR2 is SVGIG (reference sequence). Here the CDR3 reads CAWSVGGGYQPQHF. The DNA of the CDR3 is TGTGCCTGGAGTGTCGGAGGGGGTTATCAGCCCCAGCATTTT.

V usage is TRBV9 and J usage is TRBJ2-3; D is uncertain. With 0 bases removed from V and 5 bases from J, the gap between germline ends came to 4 bases. In germline, CDR1 is SGDLS, CDR2 YYNGEE. This CDR3 is built from 12 residues. For the CDR3, the DNA is TGTGCCAGCAGCGTAGGAATAGATACGCAGTATTTT. Its protein product is CASSVGIDTQYF.

The chain combines TRBV7-9 with TRBJ2-1; 16 nucleotides line up with TRBD2. Germline V CDR1 and CDR2: SEHNR, FQNEAQ (reference sequence). The ends lost 5 bases at V and 8 bases at J; junction bases unmatched: 6. The CDR3 covers 16 residues. The CDR3 here is CASSPGLAGGVDEQFF. As DNA, the CDR3 is TGTGCCAGCAGCCCGGGACTAGCGGGAGGGGTCGATGAGCAGTTCTTC.

The chain joins TRBV9 to TRBJ1-4; D gene uncertain. Trimming stripped 3 bases from V and 7 bases from J, with 10 bases between. From germline, CDR1 is SGDLS and CDR2 YYNGEE. The CDR3 extends over 13 amino acids. This CDR3 reads CASSGRPLEKLFF. The CDR3 DNA follows: TGTGCCAGCAGCGGGAGGCCCCTTGAAAAACTGTTTTTT. Combining the CDR3 with reference TRBV9 and TRBJ1-4 gives the whole variable domain DSGVTQTPKHLITATGQRVTLRCSPRSGDLSVYWYQQSLDQGLQFLIQYYNGEERAKGNILERFSAQQFPDLHSELNLSSLELGDSALYFCASSGRPLEKLFFGSGTQLSVL.

The chain combines TRBV19 with TRBJ1-2; D might be TRBD1 (5 bases). Germline V gives CDR1 LNHDA, CDR2 SQIVND (reference sequence). V lost 10 bases and J 0 bases, leaving 15 bases between the germline ends. The CDR3 is 14 residues long. DNA for the CDR3: TGTGCCACCGACCCAGGGCCGCCTAACTATGGCTACACCTTC. Its protein product is CATDPGPPNYGYTF.

Only one count was recorded for this clone. V usage is TRBV5-6 and J usage is TRBJ2-1; no firm D call. V was trimmed by 4 bases and J by 8 bases, leaving 19 bases between them. The CDR3 has 15 residues. CDR1 is SGHDT and CDR2 is YYEEEE in the germline V gene. This CDR3 is CASSPAPRPRHEQFF. CDR3 nucleotide sequence: TGTGCCAGCAGCCCCGCCCCCCGACCGCGTCATGAGCAGTTCTTC.

The V gene is TRBV29-1, the J gene TRBJ2-1; 14 bases are shared with TRBD2. Looked up from germline, CDR1 is SQVTM and CDR2 is ANQGSEA. The CDR3 loop spans 17 amino acids. V lost 5 bases to trimming and J lost 7 bases; unmatched junction nucleotides: 13. The CDR3 loop is CSVLGLAGGPMDNEQFF. The CDR3 DNA reads TGCAGCGTTCTCGGACTAGCGGGAGGACCCATGGATAATGAGCAGTTCTTC.

This chain uses TRBV7-8 with TRBJ1-3; possible D gene TRBD1, 5 bases. CDR1 and CDR2 from the germline V gene are SGHVS and FQNEAQ. Trimming removed 5 bases from V and 0 bases from J, with 14 bases in between. The CDR3 consists of 16 residues. CDR3 residues: CASSPRDRYSGNTIYF. CDR3 nucleotide sequence: TGTGCCAGCAGCCCCAGGGACCGCTACTCTGGAAACACCATATATTTT.

With respect to this clone: This specimen includes other DNA sequences encoding the same CDR3. The chain links TRBV5-1 to TRBJ2-2; D gene ambiguous. Trimming took 0 bases from V and 2 from J, leaving 8 bases between them. The V gene's germline CDR1 is SGHRS and CDR2 YFSETQ. The CDR3 spans 15 residues. CDR3 in DNA: TGCGCCAGCAGCTTGGGGCAGCTAAACACCGGGGAGCTGTTTTTT. Translation gives CASSLGQLNTGELFF.

The rearrangement links TRBV7-2 to TRBJ2-1; 10 bases map to TRBD2. The germline CDR1 and CDR2 sequences are SGHTA and FQGNSA. Unmatched junction bases numbered 5, after V lost 5 bases and J lost 4 bases. CDR3 length: 15 residues. Here the CDR3 DNA reads TGTGCCAGCAGCCCCCTAGCGGGAGTATACAATGAGCAGTTCTTC. Protein product: CASSPLAGVYNEQFF. The variable domain in full, completed from reference TRBV7-2 and TRBJ2-1, reads GAGVSQSPSNKVTEKGKDVELRCDPISGHTALYWYRQSLGQGLEFLIYFQGNSAPDKSGLPSDRFSAERTGGSVSTLTIQRTQQEDSAVYLCASSPLAGVYNEQFFGPGTRLTVL.

The chain combines TRBV6-6 with TRBJ2-3; D is ambiguous. V was trimmed by 7 bases and J by 0 bases, leaving 14 bases between them. This CDR3 spans 15 amino acids. Germline V gene sequence: CDR1 MNHNY, CDR2 SVGAGI (reference sequence). CDR3 nucleotide sequence: TGTGCCAGCACCACCCTACCGTTTAGCACAGATACGCAGTATTTT. Translated: CASTTLPFSTDTQYF.

The rearrangement joins TRBV7-3 to TRBJ1-2; TRBD1 might be the D (6 bases). Germline V gene sequence: CDR1 SGHTA, CDR2 FQGTGA. This CDR3 comprises 15 residues. V was pared by 0 bases and J by 8 bases, with 16 bases between. CDR3 DNA: TGTGCCAGCAGCTTAACCCCCTTACAGGGAGTAGGCTACACCTTC. It yields the protein CASSLTPLQGVGYTF.

A remark on this clone: In the same sample, other DNA sequences code for this CDR3. This chain uses TRBV19 with TRBJ2-7; D gene unclear. The V gene's germline CDR1 is LNHDA and CDR2 SQIVND (reference sequence). V dropped 0 bases and J dropped 4 bases, with 10 bases sitting between them. The CDR3 covers 14 residues. CDR3 amino acids: CASSIEPGPYEQYF. CDR3 bases: TGTGCCAGTAGTATAGAACCAGGCCCGTACGAGCAGTACTTC.

For this clone: Other DNA sequences in the same sample also yield this CDR3. V and J are TRBV5-4 and TRBJ2-2; no definite D call. V was trimmed by 0 bases and J by 4 bases, leaving 4 bases between them. The germline CDR1 and CDR2 sequences are SGHNT and YYREEE (reference sequence). This CDR3 has 13 residues. Here the CDR3 reads CASSLGSTGELFF. DNA of the CDR3: TGTGCCAGCAGCTTGGGTTCCACCGGGGAGCTGTTTTTT. Full variable domain (remainder filled in from reference TRBV5-4 and TRBJ2-2): ETGVTQSPTHLIKTRGQQVTLRCSSQSGHNTVSWYQQALGQGPQFIFQYYREEENGRGNFPPRFSGLQFPNYSSELNVNALELDDSALYLCASSLGSTGELFFGEGSRLTVL.

V is TRBV5-5 and J is TRBJ2-2; no firm D call. Looked up from germline, CDR1 is SGHKS and CDR2 is YYEKEE (reference sequence). V was clipped by 6 bases and J by 0 bases, with 9 bases between them. The CDR3 contains 14 residues. CDR3 bases: TGTGCCAGCAATAGCCTCACGAACACCGGGGAGCTGTTTTTT. Translation: CASNSLTNTGELFF.

The rearrangement links TRBV18 to TRBJ1-1, with 9 bases fitting TRBD1. The ends lost 5 bases at V and 1 base at J; junction bases unmatched: 2. Germline V CDR1 and CDR2: KGHSH, LQKENI. There are 14 residues in the CDR3. CDR3 sequence: CASSTGQGNTEAFF. The CDR3 nucleotides read TGTGCCAGCTCAACGGGACAGGGGAACACTGAAGCTTTCTTT.

The chain uses TRBV21-1 and TRBJ2-7; the DNA was not used to check the table's D call, TRBD2. TRBV21-1 counts as a pseudogene. The CDR3 is 17 amino acids. CDR3 in amino acids: CASSLLLLAGVCYEQYF. Written as DNA, the CDR3 is TGTGCCAGCAGCCTTCTACTACTAGCGGGAGTTTGCTACGAGCAGTACTTC.

The gene calls are TRBV7-2 and TRBJ2-1, with D perhaps TRBD1 (6 bases). Germline V CDR1 and CDR2: SGHTA, FQGNSA. Between the trimmed V and J ends, which lost 2 bases and 8 bases, there was a span of 13 bases. CDR3 length equals 14 residues. The chain's CDR3 is CASSLLQGLDEQFF. DNA of the CDR3: TGTGCCAGCAGCTTATTGCAGGGGTTGGATGAGCAGTTCTTC.

The gene calls are TRBV19 and TRBJ1-5; TRBD1 is a possible D gene (5 bases). Trimming pared 7 bases from V and 3 bases from J, leaving 13 bases between. The CDR3 totals 14 residues. From germline, CDR1 is LNHDA and CDR2 SQIVND (reference sequence). The CDR3 spells CASTLAGVNQPQHF. CDR3 DNA: TGTGCCAGTACCCTCGCGGGGGTCAATCAGCCCCAGCATTTT.